This paragraph covers one T cell receptor beta chain sequence. Its antigen has not been determined. No base quality values were provided; no much bigger clone lies one nucleotide off. This sample was included in a study of CD8 T cells in Susac syndrome (dated by TCRdb to the late 2010s). As for the study more broadly: Among the Susac syndrome patients who were sequenced, clinically active disease was present in 5 or 6 and clinical remission was observed in 8 or 9. At blood withdrawal, Susac syndrome patients were either therapy-naive, taking corticosteroids (in some cases with IVIg as well), or taking IVIg alone. Repertoire sequencing was used to test whether CD8+ T cell activation and differentiation in Susac syndrome was antigen driven. Beyond this particular receptor, the publication reports: In patients with Susac syndrome, the CD4+ T cell repertoire showed no detectable clonal expansion. The TCR sequencing and HLA analysis was acknowledged to have included a relatively small number of individuals.

High-throughput TCR beta sequencing profiled peripheral blood CD8+ and CD4+ T cells from healthy donors, Susac syndrome patients and multiple sclerosis patients. The Susac syndrome patients fulfilled recently defined diagnostic criteria for definite or probable disease. CD8+ TEMRA cells were enriched by FACS, while bulk CD8+ and CD4+ T cells were purified by magnetic negative isolation. Blood was drawn into EDTA tubes, processed within 24 hours, and PBMCs were isolated by density gradient centrifugation. PBMCs intended for TCR sequencing were frozen in liquid nitrogen and were later thawed in a 37 degrees C water bath. A purity of at least 90% was achieved for sorted or isolated CD4+, CD8+ and CD8+ TEMRA cells. Including cysteine and phenylalanine, the CDR3 has 12 amino acids. Here the CDR3 DNA is all that survives: 36 bases in frame from base 1. The V and J ends are trimmed by 5 bases and 2 bases, leaving 7 bases between them. The CDR1 and CDR2 encoded by the germline V gene are SGHVS and FNYEAQ.

RNA was extracted using the RNeasy kit, and about 0.5 to 1 ug of the RNA was reverse transcribed with random hexamers. TCR beta CDR3 regions were amplified with the immunoSEQ multiplex PCR assay covering 54 Vbeta and 13 Jbeta segments. Bias from PCR amplification was corrected by using a synthetic template baseline for primer optimization and for computational correction. On the authors' methods: Reads were annotated to V, D and J genes per IMGT and analyzed with immunoSEQ Analyzer, keeping only productive sequences. To calculate clonality, Shannon entropy was normalized by log2 of the number of productive unique sequences and then subtracted from one. For each patient and control, public and private clones were evaluated among the 100 most prevalent clones. Susac-specific clones were defined as absent from healthy and MS cohorts, about 1,000 published viral clones and other ImmuneACCESS disease sequences. TCRdb reworked the public reads: Q25 trimming with fastp, MiXCR clone assembly, productive beta chains retained. Entries are consolidated by CDR3 protein sequence, retaining the most common genes and DNA. These V and J calls derive from TCRdb rather than the authors' analysis. This sample holds tens of thousands of distinct CDR3 sequences; 85% to 95% were observed only once. The ten largest clonotypes hold 0.3% to 0.35% of the sample.

This TCR was recovered from a human donor with Susac syndrome. Sequences were obtained from CD4+ T cells from PBMCs. In this chain, TRBV7-6 is recombined with TRBJ2-7, with an unclear D gene assignment. The DNA reads as follows: TGTGCCAGCAGCCAACCACCCTACGAGCAGTACTTC. Its protein product is CASSQPPYEQYF.